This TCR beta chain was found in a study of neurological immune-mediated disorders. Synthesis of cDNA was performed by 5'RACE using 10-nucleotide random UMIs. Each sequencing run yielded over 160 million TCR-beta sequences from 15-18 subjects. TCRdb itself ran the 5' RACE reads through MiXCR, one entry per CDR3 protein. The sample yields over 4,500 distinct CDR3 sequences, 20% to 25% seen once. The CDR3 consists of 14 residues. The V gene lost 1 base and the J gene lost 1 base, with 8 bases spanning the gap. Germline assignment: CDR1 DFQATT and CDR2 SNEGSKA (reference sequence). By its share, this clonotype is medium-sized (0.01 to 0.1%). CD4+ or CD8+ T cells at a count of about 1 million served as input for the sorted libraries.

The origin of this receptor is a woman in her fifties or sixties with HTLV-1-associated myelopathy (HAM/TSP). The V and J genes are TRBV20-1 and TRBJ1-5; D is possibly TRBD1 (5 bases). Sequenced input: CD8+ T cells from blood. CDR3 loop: CSARGRDSNQPQHF. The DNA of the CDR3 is TGCAGTGCTAGAGGTCGGGACAGCAATCAGCCCCAGCATTTT.